This TCR beta chain was sequenced in a study of cytomegalovirus exposure and HLA in healthy donors (TCRdb year 2017). Concerning the study at large: In an earlier analysis of 550 to 750 of the donors, 276 Gb of sequence data and just under 120 million unique TCR beta sequences from 150 million to 200 million T cells were reported. An early release that covered 500 to 800 HLA-typed donors contained approximately 320 gigabases of sequencing data and around 80 million unique TCR sequences. Among the roughly 430 genotyped donors, approximately 77% belonged to the genetic ancestry cluster associated with self-reported Caucasian donors. The study was designed to test whether signatures of past pathogen exposure could be identified by cataloging public T cell receptors. Using immunosequencing, the study profiled T cell repertoires from some 670 subjects and related those repertoires to cytomegalovirus serostatus. Besides the first cohort of 550 to 750 subjects, a separate validation cohort made up of 120 different subjects was used. To predict cytomegalovirus infection status, the study combined high-throughput TCR immunosequencing, statistical association of individual TCRs with disease status, and machine learning. A later analysis re-examined previously published TCR beta repertoires from more than 650 donors and added high-resolution HLA genotyping to investigate patterns of TCR occurrence. In the later analysis, no new phenotypic data were used to find candidate immune exposures; instead, reliance was placed on TCR beta sequences and their occurrence across donors. An earlier analysis of around 640 of the donors used high-throughput TCR beta sequencing to judge whether each TCR beta V gene segment behaved as functional or pseudogenic. Donor age, sex, ethnicity and CMV serostatus were compiled alongside the repertoire data. A later genetic analysis took genome-wide SNP genotypes for about three fifths of the 666 donors and used that subset as a discovery cohort. Every repertoire in the discovery cohort had been generated on one and the same sequencing platform. Both class I and class II loci were covered by HLA typing, at four-digit resolution. The number of typed donors differed by locus: about 620-640 for A, B, C, DRB1 and DQB1; 522 for DQA1; approximately 610 for DPA1; and some 470 for DPB1. About five DR-DQ haplotypes were handled as single units for association and clustering because linkage in the cohort was strong. Among some 400 genotyped donors of the cohort, an average of approximately 240,000 unique TCR beta nucleotide sequences were sequenced per donor, about a sixth of them non-productive.

Library preparation employed the immunoSEQ multiplex PCR assay. For the multiplex PCR, a mixture combining 60 forward primers for TCR Vbeta segments and 13 reverse primers for TCR Jbeta segments was used. The CDR3 region of rearranged TCR beta genes was amplified from genomic DNA by a multiplex PCR assay. The Illumina HiSeq System was used to sequence the amplified TCR beta libraries as 87-base-pair reads. In the paper's pipeline: A later analysis tallied roughly 78 million unique TCR beta chains across the 700 or so repertoires, and roughly 11 million of those chains were shared by two or more donors. Raw reads were error-corrected and collapsed into unique sequences with a nearest-neighbor algorithm that merged closely related sequences to remove PCR and sequencing errors. Alignment of CDR3 sequences to IMGT reference sequences was used to assign V, D and J gene segments. For a sequence to be retained, a match of at least six nucleotides to both a V gene segment and a J gene segment was required. Rearrangements were called productive when the CDR3 lacked stop codons and stayed in frame with V and J; all others were non-productive. CDR3 was defined by IMGT convention, running from the second conserved V-encoded cysteine to the conserved J-encoded phenylalanine. The earlier analysis of a few hundred of the donors excluded sequences that lacked an unambiguous match to a single V gene segment. In an earlier analysis of 450 to 750 of the donors, a V segment was called functional when productive rearrangements were above 56.7%, and segregating when the standard deviation between donors exceeded 5%. A statistical classification framework was built for diagnosing cytomegalovirus status from the catalog of TCR beta chain sequences. In a later analysis, TCR nucleotide sequences were compared against IMGT/GENE-DB human TR gene sequences so that V and J genes could be assigned. In a later analysis, CDR3 sequences and most-parsimonious VDJ recombination scenarios were assigned using the TCRdist pipeline. In a later analysis, every TCR beta chain was defined by the combination of its CDR3 amino acid sequence and its V-gene family, and reads without a unique V-gene family were dropped. In a later analysis, several hundred highly shared, low-generation-probability nucleotide sequences were removed to address suspected cross-contamination and a sequencing artifact. In a later analysis, a clonal expansion index was calculated for each public chain from normalized within-repertoire ranks of inferred template counts. A later analysis computed generation probabilities with a VDJ recombination model fitted to out-of-frame rearrangements, and checked the results against IGoR. Hypergeometric tests were used in a later analysis to score TCR-TCR, TCR-HLA and TCR-CMV co-occurrence, with a repertoire-size bias correction applied to the TCR pairs. In a later analysis, false discovery rates were estimated by permuting HLA or CMV assignments 20 times. In a later analysis, co-occurring TCRs were grouped using DBSCAN, and TCRdist sequence similarity was added for clustering within HLA-allele-positive subsets. Co-occurrence clustering excluded repertoires with fewer than 30,000 or more than 120,000 public chains, plus five with anomalous nucleotide sharing. TCRdb re-hosts the immuneACCESS table, in-frame sequences only. Its copies lack some clones; in the studies checked, an unresolved V gene accounts for under half of them, and the cause for the rest is not known. The D gene and trimming were derived from the DNA, and the V and J assignments and clone size from that table. This sample lists 150,000 or so clones; about 80% were detected once. Of the sample, approximately 13% is held by the ten largest clones.

In regard to this clone: Its antigen remains undetermined. No much larger clonotype is one base removed from it; base qualities were not supplied.

Study-wide findings and limitations: Because counts were too low, seventeen rarely observed V segments, including chromosome 9 orphons, were excluded from the earlier analysis of 587 of the donors. At a false discovery rate of 0.05, a later analysis linked some 18,000 TCR beta sequences to specific HLA alleles. It was suggested by the authors that the approach could potentially be generalized to other disease states and immunological phenotypes. A later analysis found that TCR association rates varied across HLA loci, with DRB1 alleles showing the most associated TCRs and HLA-C alleles the fewest. In a later analysis, most CMV-associated TCR beta chains were found to appear HLA-restricted, with HLA associations seemingly driven largely by CMV exposure. In both the original and validation cohorts, the classifier was reported to diagnose cytomegalovirus status with high specificity and sensitivity. HLA typing was unavailable for some donors at each locus, so association tests used only the typed subset. A group of highly shared sequence variants was considered likely to be a technical artifact of the sequencing pipeline. Correlated functional status among segregating V segments might be attributable to linkage disequilibrium, but an unknown experimental factor could not be ruled out. A further reported finding was that TCR beta sequences accurately predicted the HLA-A and HLA-B alleles for most subjects in the first cohort. Immune exposure information for the cohort was limited to CMV serostatus. When HLA alleles, especially DR and DQ, strongly co-occurred, TCR associations were difficult to assign to individual alleles. The study listed 164 TCR beta chains as associated with cytomegalovirus. A few of the identified cytomegalovirus-associated TCR beta chains were confirmed in vitro to be specific for cytomegalovirus antigens. In a later analysis, HLA-associated TCR beta chains were found to be more clonally expanded and to have lower generation probabilities than equally common non-associated chains. According to a later genetic analysis, donors in an Asian-associated ancestry cluster had fewer N-insertions in productive TCRs than the approximately 630-donor mean. Roughly uniform sequencing depth across donors was assumed in presence/absence analyses, although this assumption may not hold. A later genetic analysis associated a missense DCLRE1C variant with V-gene and J-gene trimming of TCR beta chains, and an independent cohort replicated the association. According to a later analysis, parvovirus B19, influenza, CMV and Epstein-Barr virus appeared linked to several top co-occurrence clusters. While some public TCRs were present in many individuals, most TCR sequences turned up only very rarely across donors. In an earlier analysis of fewer than 700 of the donors, most TCR beta V segments appeared in productive rearrangements about 90% or about 30% of the time, broadly matching IMGT annotations. Only TCR beta chains were sequenced in this cohort, and the absence of alpha or paired-chain data limited detectable features.

The cohort consisted of 600 to 750 healthy bone marrow donors. At the time of sampling, all cohort members were nominally healthy, though unrecorded immune exposures were likely present. The donor was CMV seropositive and was included in the group of 250 to 350 seropositive cohort members. Each donor provided a peripheral blood sample, and peripheral blood mononuclear cells were used for TCR beta sequencing. The Qiagen DNeasy Blood Extraction Kit was used to extract genomic DNA from the blood cell samples. The TCR was taken from a man aged 40-49 years in good health and CMV-seropositive. The sequencing sample was made of PBMCs.

The sequenced DNA is TGTGCCAGCAGCTCACAGGGGTCCTCTGGAAACACCATATATTTT. Its translation is CASSSQGSSGNTIYF. The rearranged segments are TRBV7-9 and TRBJ1-3; TRBD1 lines up with 7 middle nucleotides. The CDR3 goes from the cysteine to the phenylalanine over 15 residues. Only the CDR3 region is kept as DNA, spanning 45 bases read in frame from base 1. CDR1 and CDR2 are drawn from the germline V gene (reference sequence): SEHNR, FQNEAQ. From V the trimming removes 4 bases and from J it removes 0 bases, while the gene matches leave 3 bases of the junction unaccounted for.